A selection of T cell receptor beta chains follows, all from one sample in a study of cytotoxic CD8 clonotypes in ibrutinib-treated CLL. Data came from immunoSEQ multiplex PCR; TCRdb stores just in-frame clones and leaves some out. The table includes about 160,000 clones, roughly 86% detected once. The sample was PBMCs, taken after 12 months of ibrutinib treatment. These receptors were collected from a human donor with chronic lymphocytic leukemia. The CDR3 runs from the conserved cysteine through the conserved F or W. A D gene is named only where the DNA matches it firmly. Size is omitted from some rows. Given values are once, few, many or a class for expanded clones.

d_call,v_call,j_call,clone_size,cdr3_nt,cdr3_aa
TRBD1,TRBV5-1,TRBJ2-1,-,TGCGCCAGCAGCCCGGTTCTGGGGACAGGGCAGTTCTTC,CASSPVLGTGQFF
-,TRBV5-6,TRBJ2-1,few,TGTGCCAGCAGCGGTTCCGTAGGTCGGGTCGACAATGAGCAGTTCTTC,CASSGSVGRVDNEQFF
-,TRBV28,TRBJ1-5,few,TGTGCCAGCCTCTCATTCGGACGGTTCAATCAGCCCCAGCATTTT,CASLSFGRFNQPQHF
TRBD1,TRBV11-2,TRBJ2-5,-,TGTGCCAGCAGCTTAGGGGGCAGGGGGACAGAGACCCAGTACTTC,CASSLGGRGTETQYF
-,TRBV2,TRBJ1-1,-,TGTGCCAGCAGTGCCCAGGGTGGGAACACTGAAGCTTTCTTT,CASSAQGGNTEAFF
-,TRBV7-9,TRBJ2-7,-,TGTGCCAGCAGCTTAGACGGGGGCAGGGCCTCCTACGAGCAGTACTTC,CASSLDGGRASYEQYF
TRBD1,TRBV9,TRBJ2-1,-,TGTGCCAGCAGCGTAGTTCCTGGGACAGCGGTTGAGCAGTTCTTC,CASSVVPGTAVEQFF
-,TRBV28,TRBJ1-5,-,TGTGCCAGCAGTTTCTCAGGGAGGGGTGGTCAGCCCCAGCATTTT,CASSFSGRGGQPQHF
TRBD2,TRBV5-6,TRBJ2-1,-,TGTGCCAGCAGCTTATTCCCAGCCGGACTAGCGGGGTACAATGAGCAGTTCTTC,CASSLFPAGLAGYNEQFF
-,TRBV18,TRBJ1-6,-,TGTGCCAGCTCAGAATCCGGGACACCTCCTCGGCACCTCCACTTT,CASSESGTPPRHLHF
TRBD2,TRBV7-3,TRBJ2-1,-,TGTGCCAGCACCCAGGTGGCGGGGGGCCGGAATGAGCAGTTCTTC,CASTQVAGGRNEQFF
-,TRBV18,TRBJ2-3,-,TGTGCCAGCTCACCATTTGAGGGATCGGATACGCAGTATTTT,CASSPFEGSDTQYF
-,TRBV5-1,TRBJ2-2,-,TGCGCCAGCAGCTCCGGGAGCTCGACCGGGGAGCTGTTTTTT,CASSSGSSTGELFF
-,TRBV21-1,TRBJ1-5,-,TGTGCCAGCAGCACTGACCCTCATGCTGGCAATCAGCCCCAGCATTTT,CASSTDPHAGNQPQHF
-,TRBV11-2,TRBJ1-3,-,TGTGCCAGCAGCCTGCGACAGTACCGGGGTGACTTCCCTGGAAACACCATATATTTT,CASSLRQYRGDFPGNTIYF
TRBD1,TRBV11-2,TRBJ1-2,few,TGTGCCAGCAGCTTCGGGACAGGCTATGGCTACACCTTC,CASSFGTGYGYTF
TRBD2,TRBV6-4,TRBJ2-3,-,TGTGCCAGCAGTGACTTTCTAGCGGGAGGGGCGCCGCCAGATACGCAGTATTTT,CASSDFLAGGAPPDTQYF
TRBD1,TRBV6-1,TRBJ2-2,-,TGTGCCACAAGGACAGGATCGAACACCGGGGAGCTGTTTTTT,CATRTGSNTGELFF
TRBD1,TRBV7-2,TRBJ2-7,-,TGTGCCAGCAGCTACCGGGACAGATCCTACGAGCAGTACTTC,CASSYRDRSYEQYF
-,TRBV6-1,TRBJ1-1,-,TGTGCCAGCAGTGAACGAGTGGAAGCTTTCTTT,CASSERVEAFF
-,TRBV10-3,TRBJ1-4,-,TGTGCCATCGACCATTTGAGGACAGTAGTTGCAACTAATGAAAAACTGTTTTTT,CAIDHLRTVVATNEKLFF
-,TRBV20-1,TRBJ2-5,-,TGCAGTGCTAGCAGCCCAGAGACCCAGTACTTC,CSASSPETQYF
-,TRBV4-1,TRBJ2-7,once,TGCGCCAGCAGCCAAGTTGGCCAACTCTACGAGCAGTACTTC,CASSQVGQLYEQYF
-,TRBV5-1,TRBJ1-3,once,TGCGCCAGCGGGAATACAGACTCTGGAAACACCATATATTTT,CASGNTDSGNTIYF
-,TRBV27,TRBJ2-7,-,TGTGCCAGCAGTTCAGGTCGCGAGTTCTACGAGCAGTACTTC,CASSSGREFYEQYF
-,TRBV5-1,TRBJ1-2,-,TGCGCCAGCACCCCAGGGCCTACCTATGGCTACACCTTC,CASTPGPTYGYTF
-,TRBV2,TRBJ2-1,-,TGTGCCAGCAGCGATGCGAGAAACCCGAGCTCCTACAATGAGCAGTTCTTC,CASSDARNPSSYNEQFF
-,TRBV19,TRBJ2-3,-,TGTGCCAGTAGTATAGGGGGAGGCCGCACAGATACGCAGTATTTT,CASSIGGGRTDTQYF
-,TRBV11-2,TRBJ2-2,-,TGTGCCAGCAGCCGTCGGGGGGCGGGCAACACCGGGGAGCTGTTTTTT,CASSRRGAGNTGELFF